One T cell receptor beta chain is described in this entry. Its antigen remains unknown. Sequencing was performed with immunoSEQ multiplex PCR; in TCRdb, only in-frame clones are kept and a portion is missing. The sample has roughly 14,000 clones; around 89% are singletons. This sample is part of a study of pediatric ulcerative colitis. Study outcomes and limitations: Rectal repertoires separated controls, mild-moderate and acute severe colitis. This repertoire reflects total lymphocytes rather than subpopulations like regulatory T cells. Ulcerative colitis patients shared more blood-rectal clones than controls.

The clonotype was recovered from a boy aged 5-17 years with moderate ulcerative colitis. Sequencing was done on a sample of blood.

The CDR3: CASNPGGRVPNEQFF. CDR3 bases: TGTGCCAGCAATCCTGGTGGGCGGGTGCCCAATGAGCAGTTCTTC. The chain links TRBV28 to TRBJ2-1; D may be TRBD2 (5 bases). Trimming removed 7 bases from V and 6 bases from J, with 19 bases in between. Germline lookup yields CDR1 MDHEN and CDR2 SYDVKM. This CDR3 is 15 amino acids long. The entire variable domain, with the rest obtained from reference TRBV28 and TRBJ2-1, is as follows: DVKVTQSSRYLVKRTGEKVFLECVQDMDHENMFWYRQDPGLGLRLIYFSYDVKMKEKGDIPEGYSVSREKKERFSLILESASTNQTSMYLCASNPGGRVPNEQFFGPGTRLTVL.